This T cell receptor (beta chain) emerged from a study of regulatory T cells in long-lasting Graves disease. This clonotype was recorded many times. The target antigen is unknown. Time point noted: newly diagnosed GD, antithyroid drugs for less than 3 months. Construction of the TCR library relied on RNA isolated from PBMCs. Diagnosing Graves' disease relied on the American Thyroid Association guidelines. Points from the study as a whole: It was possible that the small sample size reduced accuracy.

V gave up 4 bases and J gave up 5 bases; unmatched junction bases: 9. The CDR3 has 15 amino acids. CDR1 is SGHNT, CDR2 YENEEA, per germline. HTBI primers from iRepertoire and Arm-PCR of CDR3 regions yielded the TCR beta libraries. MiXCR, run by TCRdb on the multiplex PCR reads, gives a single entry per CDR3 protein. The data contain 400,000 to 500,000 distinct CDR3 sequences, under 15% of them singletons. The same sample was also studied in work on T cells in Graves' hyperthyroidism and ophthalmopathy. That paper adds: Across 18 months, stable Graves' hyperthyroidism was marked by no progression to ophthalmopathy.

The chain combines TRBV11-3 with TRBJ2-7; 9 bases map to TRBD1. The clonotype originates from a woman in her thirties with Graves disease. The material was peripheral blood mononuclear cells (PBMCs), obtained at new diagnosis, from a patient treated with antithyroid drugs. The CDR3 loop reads CASSSRDRVWDEQYF. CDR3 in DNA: TGTGCCAGCAGCTCCCGGGACAGGGTTTGGGACGAGCAGTACTTC.